These 16 T cell receptor beta chains were all obtained from the same sample, sequenced in a study of T-cell reconstitution after alpha-beta-depleted transplantation in children. Unique molecular identifiers were used in preparing the TCRbeta library. TCRdb re-analysed the PCR reads in MiXCR, keeping a single row per CDR3 protein. The data contain about 510,000 distinct CDR3 sequences, approximately 10% of them singletons. This material consisted of PBMCs, mostly from graft donor cells, taken 180 days after TCRalphabeta/CD19-depleted stem cell transplant. All receptors come from a female patient aged 2 to 10 who had a stem cell transplant for aplastic anemia, so the T cells may come from the graft donor.

This clonotype has just a few counts. The chain recombines TRBV7-3 with TRBJ1-3; tentatively, D is TRBD1 (5 bases). Germline CDR1 reads SGHTA; CDR2 reads FQGTGA. Trimming shortened V by 2 bases and J by 0 bases, and 11 bases separated the two germline ends. The CDR3 has 16 amino acids. The CDR3: CASSLVGGTSGNTIYF. The CDR3 DNA reads as TGTGCCAGCAGCTTAGTCGGGGGGACCTCTGGAAACACCATATATTTT.

The genes are TRBV28 and TRBJ2-7; D ambiguous. The germline gives CDR1 MDHEN, CDR2 SYDVKM. Trimming cost V 7 bases and J 3 bases, with 7 bases left between them. CDR3 length: 11 amino acids. CDR3 DNA sequence: TGTGCCAGCACCGTGGGCTACGAGCAGTACTTC. Protein product: CASTVGYEQYF.

The chain is built from TRBV3-1 and TRBJ2-2, with D maybe TRBD2 (5 bases). The CDR3 is made up of 15 amino acids. Germline V lookup: CDR1 LGHDT, CDR2 YNNKEL (reference sequence). V dropped 6 bases and J dropped 5 bases, with 16 bases sitting between them. The CDR3 reads CASSPIFGETGELFF. As DNA, the CDR3 is TGTGCCAGCAGTCCAATTTTCGGGGAGACCGGGGAGCTGTTTTTT.

V gene TRBV20-1 combines with J gene TRBJ2-1; 7 nucleotides align to TRBD2. J gave up 2 bases and V 5 bases, and 6 bases lay outside the gene matches. CDR3 length: 14 amino acids. Per germline, CDR1 DFQATT and CDR2 SNEGSKA (reference sequence). The CDR3 sequence: CSAPPLATYNEQFF. As DNA, the CDR3 is TGCAGTGCTCCCCCACTAGCGACCTACAATGAGCAGTTCTTC.

This clonotype was observed many times. The chain couples TRBV20-1 to TRBJ2-1; D unclear. The CDR3 loop spans 14 amino acids. The V and J ends lost 6 bases and 6 bases respectively, with 18 bases between them. From germline, CDR1 is DFQATT and CDR2 SNEGSKA (reference sequence). The CDR3 DNA reads TGCAGTGCCCCCCGGACCCGAAGTAGCAATGAGCAGTTCTTC. Protein product: CSAPRTRSSNEQFF.

In its sample, this clonotype was seen many times. J is TRBJ2-7 and V is TRBV3-1; 7 nucleotides agree with TRBD1. Germline CDR1 and CDR2: LGHDT and YNNKEL (reference sequence). Trimming removed 2 bases from V and 5 bases from J; junction bases left unmatched: 0. The CDR3 extends over 12 amino acids. CDR3 residues: CASSQTGDEQYF. The DNA of the CDR3 is TGTGCCAGCAGCCAAACAGGGGACGAGCAGTACTTC.

The chain couples TRBV7-3 to TRBJ1-5; tentative D call: TRBD1 (5 bases). Germline V gives CDR1 SGHTA, CDR2 FQGTGA. Trimming shortened V by 6 bases and J by 2 bases, and 20 bases separated the two germline ends. The CDR3 is made up of 17 amino acids. CDR3 bases: TGTGCCAGCAGGGATGGATATGGCGACAGATGCAATCAGCCCCAGCATTTT. This codes for CASRDGYGDRCNQPQHF.

V and J are TRBV5-1 and TRBJ2-1, with TRBD2 matching 10 bases. This CDR3 comprises 16 residues. Germline CDR1 SGHRS, CDR2 YFSETQ. V was pared by 1 base and J by 7 bases, with 8 bases of the junction left unmatched. The CDR3 sequence is CASSLPLAGDRNEQFF. The DNA for the CDR3 is TGCGCCAGCAGCTTGCCTCTAGCGGGAGACCGAAATGAGCAGTTCTTC.

This clonotype has just a few counts. V gene TRBV7-2 combines with J gene TRBJ2-4; no clear D. Trimming removed 5 bases from V and 0 bases from J, with 14 bases in between. Germline V gives CDR1 SGHTA, CDR2 FQGNSA. This CDR3 contains 16 residues. The DNA of the CDR3 is TGTGCCAGCAGCCCCCAGATGGCCCGAGCCAAAAACATTCAGTACTTC. The encoded protein is CASSPQMARAKNIQYF.

This clonotype has a handful of counts. The rearrangement links TRBV7-9 to TRBJ1-2; D might be TRBD1 (6 bases). Trimming removed 5 bases at V and 5 bases at J, with 15 bases between. The CDR3 is 14 residues long. Looked up from germline, CDR1 is SEHNR and CDR2 is FQNEAQ (reference sequence). The CDR3 DNA reads as TGTGCCAGCAGCCCAACAGGGATGGGGTATGGCTACACCTTC. It is translated as CASSPTGMGYGYTF.

The rearrangement joins TRBV4-3 to TRBJ2-1; no clear D. Germline V CDR1 and CDR2: LGHNA, YSLEER. V was cut by 0 bases and J by 0 bases, with 18 bases left in between. The CDR3 has 19 residues. CDR3 in amino acids: CASSQEVRIAESSYNEQFF. Written as DNA, the CDR3 is TGCGCCAGCAGCCAAGAGGTCCGGATTGCGGAGAGCTCCTACAATGAGCAGTTCTTC.

This clonotype showed up many times. This chain uses TRBV7-8 with TRBJ2-1; 9 bases map to TRBD2. The CDR3 has 18 residues. In germline, CDR1 is SGHVS, CDR2 FQNEAQ. The J segment lost 0 bases and the V segment lost 1 base, leaving 7 bases of the junction unmatched. DNA for the CDR3: TGTGCCAGCAGCTTAGGCGGACTAGCGAAGAGCTCCTACAATGAGCAGTTCTTC. This gives the protein CASSLGGLAKSSYNEQFF.

The V and J genes are TRBV20-1 and TRBJ2-1; D is unclear. The CDR3 is 12 residues long. V lost 0 bases and J 5 bases, leaving 5 bases between the germline ends. The germline CDR1 and CDR2 sequences are DFQATT and SNEGSKA (reference sequence). CDR3: CSARDRNNEQFF. As DNA, the CDR3 is TGCAGTGCTAGAGATCGGAACAATGAGCAGTTCTTC.

This clonotype was recorded many times. The gene calls are TRBV28 and TRBJ2-7, with D perhaps TRBD2 (5 bases). Trimming removed 5 bases from V and 4 bases from J, with 24 bases in between. The CDR3 runs 17 residues. The germline V gene encodes CDR1 MDHEN and CDR2 SYDVKM. In DNA, the CDR3 is TGTGCCAGCAGTCCTCACACCGTTCCGGGGAACGGGTACGAGCAGTACGTC. It specifies CASSPHTVPGNGYEQYV.

V is TRBV28 and J is TRBJ1-3; TRBD1 matches 9 bases. Germline lookup yields CDR1 MDHEN and CDR2 SYDVKM. Trimming cost V 5 bases and J 5 bases; bases outside gene matches: 7. This CDR3 comprises 15 residues. For the CDR3, the DNA is TGTGCCAGCAGTCCGGGACAGGGTTATAGAAACACCATATATTTT. Translating it yields CASSPGQGYRNTIYF.

There are many counts of this clonotype. This CDR3 reads CSVEARGETQYF. The CDR3 DNA is TGCAGCGTTGAAGCCAGGGGGGAGACCCAGTACTTC. The V gene is TRBV29-1, the J gene TRBJ2-5, with 7 bases lining up with TRBD1. The J segment lost 5 bases and the V segment lost 1 base, leaving 1 base of the junction unmatched. Germline CDR1 is SQVTM and CDR2 is ANQGSEA. This CDR3 comprises 12 residues.